This TCR beta chain is drawn from a study of blood T cell repertoires in COVID-19. About the study: The origin of the acute and convalescent COVID-19 samples was the United States, Italy and Spain. The cDNA or gDNA used as material had been derived from T cells, B-cell-depleted T cells, or PBMCs.

Assay used: immunoSEQ multiplex PCR; TCRdb lists only in-frame clones, some missing. The table records about 200,000 clones, approximately 85% of them present only once. Trimming at V came to 10 bases and at J to 1 base, leaving 5 bases not matched to a gene. CDR3 size: 13 residues. The germline gives CDR1 MNHEY, CDR2 SVGAGI. Participant age was roughly 18 to 95 years, and participants resided in 20 to 30 US areas. The study assigned cohorts using participant-reported clinical history. The V gene is TRBV6-5, the J gene TRBJ2-3, with TRBD1 identical over 7 bases. Source material: PBMCs or T cells enriched from blood (not recorded which). The sequence derives from a man aged 40-50 years with acute COVID-19. CDR3 coding DNA: TGTGCCACCTCGGGACAGCGCACAGATACGCAGTATTTT. Protein product: CATSGQRTDTQYF.